This TCR beta chain emerged from a study of human T cells and chemical hapten exposure (dated by TCRdb to the early 2020s). In terms of the full investigation: For sensitization, 2% DPC in acetone was applied to an approximately 2 cm by approximately 2 cm area of upper inner arm skin. Weekly therapeutic DPC doses were additionally applied to the scalp of patients throughout the roughly 25-week study period. Patch testing was done on the upper back using Finn chambers containing 0.01% DPC, and results were scored after 6 days according to International Contact Dermatitis Research Group standards. The mostly female patient cohort included alopecia areata with under or over 50% scalp involvement, alopecia totalis and alopecia universalis. Libraries were pooled for sequencing, and variation in per-sample TCR yields was attributed mainly to small differences in library volumes within the pool. This study followed changes in the peripheral blood TCR repertoire in vivo during primary and secondary sensitization of alopecia patients to the hapten diphenylcyclopropenone (DPC). Blood samples were taken from patients before sensitization (week 0) and at 2, 6 and about 24 weeks after DPC sensitization. Roughly 30 alopecia patients gave blood for TCR sequencing at one to four time points (pre-sensitization, 2, 6 and 24 weeks).

Libraries came from RACE. Instrument used: NextSeq 500. During library preparation, unique molecular identifiers were attached to individual cDNA molecules so that TCRs could be counted quantitatively and reproducibly. For every blood RNA sample, sequencing covered both the TCR alpha and TCR beta chains. Regarding the original processing steps: A median of roughly 99,000 TCRs per sample was observed, with a range of roughly 20,000 to 750,000. V, J and CDR3 annotation of the TCR reads was carried out using the Decombinator software suite. To make PS versus PT1 abundance plots, every sample was subsampled to the same number of TCRs (28,000). TCRs were defined as expanded if absent before sensitization and observed at least eight times at the 2-week time point. TCRdb's own reprocessing of the public reads used fastp at Q25 and MiXCR and kept productive beta chains. Identical CDR3 protein sequences are pooled into one entry, listed with their most common genes and DNA. The V and J calls follow TCRdb's processing rather than the paper's. The table for this sample lists under 65,000 distinct CDR3 sequences; 9% to 9.5% of them were counted only once. The top ten hold 4.5% of the sample.

Per the germline V gene, SGHTA is the CDR1 and FQGNSA is the CDR2. The CDR3, from cysteine to phenylalanine, totals 14 residues. The only DNA kept is the CDR3, 42 bases in frame from the first base. V loses 5 bases, J loses 3 bases, and the germline ends lie 11 bases apart. Overall study outcomes, separate from this receptor: Significantly more large CDR3 similarity clusters were formed by expanded TCRs than by pre-sensitization or healthy control sets, consistent with antigen-driven responses. No change with DPC sensitization was found in the number of TCRs above 1 in 1000 frequency, and no evidence of global repertoire structure alterations was found. Repeated subsampling changed both the strength of the expansion versus patch-test correlation and the threshold at which that correlation became significant. The number of PT1 expanded TCRs positively correlated with patch test score, significant at thresholds 8, 16 and 32 but not 4. Because every patient had alopecia, a presumed autoimmune disease, the patients' immune response might differ from that of healthy individuals.

This specimen's time point label, interpreted: patch test 1, 2 weeks after DPC sensitization. Reading the label with the study, this specimen's treatment or condition is: therapeutic diphenylcyclopropenone sensitization with weekly scalp DPC. Blood at each patch-test visit was drawn before the patch test was applied. Patients were eligible if aged 18 to 70, diagnosed with alopecia and judged suitable for DPC therapy, and pregnant patients were excluded. Unfractionated whole blood was collected in Tempus Blood RNA tubes, and total RNA was extracted from that blood. This clonotype showed up many times. Its antigen is unknown. Per-base quality was not reported, and no clone a single base away is much larger than it.

The TCR was taken from a woman between 45 and 60 years old with alopecia areata. Some clones in this sample may be carry-over from other donors' samples. The sequenced sample was whole blood, obtained in connection with sensitization to the hapten diphenylcyclopropenone (DPC). The V gene is TRBV7-2 and the J gene is TRBJ2-1; matching of 5 bases hints at TRBD1 as the D gene. DNA sequence: TGTGCCAGCAGCACAGGAGACCTCTACAATGAGCAGTTCTTC. The encoded protein is CASSTGDLYNEQFF.